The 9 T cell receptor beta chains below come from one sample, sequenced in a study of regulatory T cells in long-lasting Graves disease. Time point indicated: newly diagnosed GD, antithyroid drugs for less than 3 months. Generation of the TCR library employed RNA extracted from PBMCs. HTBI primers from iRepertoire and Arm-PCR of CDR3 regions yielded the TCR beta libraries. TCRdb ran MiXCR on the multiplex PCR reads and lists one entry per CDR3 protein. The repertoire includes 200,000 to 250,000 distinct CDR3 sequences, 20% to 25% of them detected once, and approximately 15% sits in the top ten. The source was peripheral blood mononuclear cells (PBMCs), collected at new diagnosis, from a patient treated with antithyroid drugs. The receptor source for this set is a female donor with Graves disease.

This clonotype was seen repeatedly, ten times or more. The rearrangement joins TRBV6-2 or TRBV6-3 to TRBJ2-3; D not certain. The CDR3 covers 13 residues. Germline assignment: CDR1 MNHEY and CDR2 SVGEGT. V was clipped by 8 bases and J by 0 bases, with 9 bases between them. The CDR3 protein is CASRRASTDTQYF. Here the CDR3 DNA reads TGTGCCAGCCGAAGGGCTAGCACAGATACGCAGTATTTT.

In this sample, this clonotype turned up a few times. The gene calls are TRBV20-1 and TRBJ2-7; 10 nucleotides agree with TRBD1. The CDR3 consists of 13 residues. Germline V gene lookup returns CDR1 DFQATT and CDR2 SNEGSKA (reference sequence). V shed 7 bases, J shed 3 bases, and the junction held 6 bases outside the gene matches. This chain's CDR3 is CSVPTGGGYEQYF. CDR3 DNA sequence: TGCAGTGTCCCGACAGGGGGCGGCTACGAGCAGTACTTC.

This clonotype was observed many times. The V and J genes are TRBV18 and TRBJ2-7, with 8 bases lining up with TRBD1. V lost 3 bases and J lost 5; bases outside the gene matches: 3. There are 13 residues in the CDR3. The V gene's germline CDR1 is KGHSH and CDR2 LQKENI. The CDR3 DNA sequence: TGTGCCAGCTCACCGGACAGGGCAAACGAGCAGTACTTC. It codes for CASSPDRANEQYF.

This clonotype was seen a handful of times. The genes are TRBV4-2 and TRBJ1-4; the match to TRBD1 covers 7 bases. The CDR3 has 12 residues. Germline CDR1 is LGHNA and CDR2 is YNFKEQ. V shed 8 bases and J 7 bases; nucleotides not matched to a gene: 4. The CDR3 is CASGGTVEKLFF. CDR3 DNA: TGTGCCAGCGGGGGGACAGTTGAAAAACTGTTTTTT.

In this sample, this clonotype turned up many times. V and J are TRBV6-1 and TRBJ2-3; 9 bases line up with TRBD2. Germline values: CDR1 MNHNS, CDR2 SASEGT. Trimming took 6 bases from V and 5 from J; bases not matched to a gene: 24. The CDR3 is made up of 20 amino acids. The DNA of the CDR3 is TGTGCCAGCAGCCCCCAAATGGGGCGGGGGGGCCTTCAGCGGGGAGATACGCAGTATTTT. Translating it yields CASSPQMGRGGLQRGDTQYF.

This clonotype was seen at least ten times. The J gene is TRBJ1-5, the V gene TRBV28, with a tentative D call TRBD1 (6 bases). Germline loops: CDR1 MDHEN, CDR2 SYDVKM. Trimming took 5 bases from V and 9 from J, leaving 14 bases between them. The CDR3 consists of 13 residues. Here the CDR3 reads CASSKQGQGPQHF. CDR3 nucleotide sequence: TGTGCCAGCAGTAAACAGGGCCAAGGGCCCCAGCATTTT.

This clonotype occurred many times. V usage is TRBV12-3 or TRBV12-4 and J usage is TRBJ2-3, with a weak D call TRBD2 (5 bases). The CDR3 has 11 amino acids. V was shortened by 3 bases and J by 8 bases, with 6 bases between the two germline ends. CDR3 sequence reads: CASSFRGTQYF. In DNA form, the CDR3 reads TGTGCCAGCAGTTTTCGGGGTACGCAGTATTTT.

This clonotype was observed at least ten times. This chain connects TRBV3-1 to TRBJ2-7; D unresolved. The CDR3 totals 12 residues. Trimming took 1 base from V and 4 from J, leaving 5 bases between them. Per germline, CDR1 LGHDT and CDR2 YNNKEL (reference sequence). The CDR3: CASSQGRYEQYF. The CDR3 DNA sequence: TGTGCCAGCAGCCAAGGCCGGTACGAGCAGTACTTC.

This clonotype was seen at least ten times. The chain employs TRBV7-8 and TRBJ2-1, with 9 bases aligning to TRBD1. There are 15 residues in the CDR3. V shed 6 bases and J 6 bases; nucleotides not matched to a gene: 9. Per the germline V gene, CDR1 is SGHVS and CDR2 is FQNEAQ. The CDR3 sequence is CASSSRDRALNEQFF. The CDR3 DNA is TGTGCCAGCAGTTCCCGGGACAGGGCCCTCAATGAGCAGTTCTTC.